This T cell receptor (beta chain) was sequenced for a study of blood T cell repertoires in COVID-19. Turning to the study itself: Samples representing acute and convalescent COVID-19 were sourced from the United States, Italy and Spain. PBMCs, B-cell-depleted T cells, or T cells provided the cDNA or gDNA that made up the material.

Source study methods: Estimation of nucleated cell counts relied on the amplification of reference gene primers. The method was immunoSEQ multiplex PCR; TCRdb's version includes in-frame clones alone and lacks a portion of them. That table is the source of V, J and clone size, and D and trimming were worked out from the DNA. This sample has tens of thousands of clones, with 60% to 85% found just once. This clone appeared a few times. Germline CDR1 is SGHTA and CDR2 is FQGNSA. Deletions cut 0 bases from V and 8 bases from J, with 10 bases between. The CDR3 totals 14 residues. The chain recombines TRBV7-2 with TRBJ1-4; the D gene is possibly TRBD1 (6 bases). This clonotype was sampled from a man in his 60s with acute or convalescent COVID-19. Sequenced sample: peripheral blood. As DNA, the CDR3 is TGTGCCAGCAGCTTAGCACAGGGTGGGGAAAAACTGTTTTTT. The encoded protein is CASSLAQGGEKLFF.